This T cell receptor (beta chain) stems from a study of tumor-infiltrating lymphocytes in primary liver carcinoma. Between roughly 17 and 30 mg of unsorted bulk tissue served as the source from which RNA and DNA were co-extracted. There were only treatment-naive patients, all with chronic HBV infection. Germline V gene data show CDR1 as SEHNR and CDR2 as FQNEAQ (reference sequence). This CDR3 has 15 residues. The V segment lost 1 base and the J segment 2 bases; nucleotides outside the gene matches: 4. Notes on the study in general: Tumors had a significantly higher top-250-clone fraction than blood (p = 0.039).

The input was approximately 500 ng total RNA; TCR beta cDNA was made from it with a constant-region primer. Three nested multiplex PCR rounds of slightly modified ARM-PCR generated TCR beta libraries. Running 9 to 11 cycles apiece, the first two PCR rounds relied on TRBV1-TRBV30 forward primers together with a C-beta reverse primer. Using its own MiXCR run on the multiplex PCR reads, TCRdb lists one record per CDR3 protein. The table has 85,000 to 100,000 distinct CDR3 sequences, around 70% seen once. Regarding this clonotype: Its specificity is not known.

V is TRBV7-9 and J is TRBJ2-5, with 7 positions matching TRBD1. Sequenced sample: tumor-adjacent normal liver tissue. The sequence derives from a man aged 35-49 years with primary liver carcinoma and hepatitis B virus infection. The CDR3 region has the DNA TGTGCCAGCAGCTTAGAAAGGACAGGACAAGAGACCCAGTACTTC. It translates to CASSLERTGQETQYF.